The rows below give T cell receptor beta chains drawn from one sample of a study of blood T cell repertoires in COVID-19. Repertoires were generated with immunoSEQ multiplex PCR, while TCRdb's copy carries only in-frame clones and drops some. The table includes about 190,000 clones, about 86% detected once. Sequencing used peripheral blood. These TCRs come from a man aged 30 to 45 with active or convalescent COVID-19. Each CDR3 is given with its conserved first and last residue. A D gene is named only where the DNA matches it firmly. For some rows the clone size is stated as once, few or many, or as a class when expanded; others skip it.

TRBD1 | TRBJ1-2 | TRBV7-7 | NA | CASSSGTGDGYTF | TGTGCTAGCAGCAGCGGGACAGGGGATGGCTACACCTTC
NA | TRBJ2-1 | TRBV6-6 | NA | CASSYRGSVHEQFF | TGTGCCAGCAGTTACCGTGGTAGCGTGCATGAGCAGTTCTTC
TRBD1 | TRBJ1-1 | TRBV5-1 | NA | CASSLGGLTGQGTEAFF | TGCGCCAGCAGCTTGGGGGGATTGACAGGGCAGGGCACTGAAGCTTTCTTT
TRBD2 | TRBJ2-5 | TRBV12-5 | NA | CASGGGLAGRVETQYF | TGTGCTAGTGGCGGGGGACTAGCGGGCCGGGTGGAGACCCAGTACTTC
NA | TRBJ2-2 | TRBV7-8 | NA | CASSAARLANGELFF | TGTGCCAGCAGCGCAGCGAGGCTAGCGAACGGGGAGCTGTTTTTT
TRBD1 | TRBJ1-2 | TRBV25-1 | NA | CASSGRQGAIYGYTF | TGTGCCAGCAGTGGCAGACAGGGGGCGATCTATGGCTACACCTTC
NA | TRBJ2-1 | TRBV29-1 | NA | CSVEALRNAYLKQFF | TGCAGCGTTGAAGCTCTCAGGAATGCGTACTTGAAGCAGTTCTTC
TRBD1 | TRBJ1-5 | TRBV4-1 | NA | CASSQATGTGGGQPQHF | TGCGCCAGCAGCCAAGCAACCGGGACAGGGGGCGGTCAGCCCCAGCATTTT
TRBD1 | TRBJ1-2 | TRBV4-1 | NA | CASSQVGDRTYYGYTF | TGCGCCAGCAGCCAAGTGGGGGACAGGACATACTATGGCTACACCTTC
NA | TRBJ1-1 | TRBV30 | once | CAWSVQAGRNTEAFF | TGTGCCTGGAGTGTACAGGCAGGGCGGAACACTGAAGCTTTCTTT
NA | TRBJ1-4 | TRBV28 | NA | CASSPHQERWATNEKLFF | TGTGCCAGCAGTCCCCACCAGGAGCGGTGGGCAACTAATGAAAAACTGTTTTTT
TRBD1 | TRBJ2-2 | TRBV24-1 | NA | CATSVQGETGELFF | TGTGCCACCAGTGTCCAGGGGGAAACCGGGGAGCTGTTTTTT
NA | TRBJ2-1 | TRBV24-1 | NA | CATSDLTSPHEQFF | TGTGCCACCAGTGATCTAACTTCACCCCATGAGCAGTTCTTC
TRBD2 | TRBJ2-3 | TRBV9 | once | CASSTLSGGTADTQYF | TGTGCCAGCAGTACCCTTAGCGGGGGGACGGCAGATACGCAGTATTTT
TRBD2 | TRBJ2-7 | TRBV7-9 | NA | CASSLAQAGGPGEQYF | TGTGCCAGCAGCTTAGCGCAAGCGGGAGGGCCCGGAGAGCAGTACTTC
NA | TRBJ1-1 | TRBV5-8 | NA | CASSLVQGTEAFF | TGTGCCAGCAGCTTGGTACAGGGAACTGAAGCTTTCTTT
NA | TRBJ1-2 | TRBV10-3 | NA | CAISESGEGYGYTF | TGTGCCATCAGTGAGTCGGGGGAGGGCTATGGCTACACCTTC
NA | TRBJ1-2 | TRBV27 | few | CASSSGNYGYTF | TGTGCCAGCAGTTCCGGGAACTATGGCTACACCTTC
NA | TRBJ2-2 | TRBV12-3/TRBV12-4 | NA | CASSRIAGELFF | TGTGCCAGCAGTCGAATAGCCGGGGAGCTGTTTTTT
NA | TRBJ1-1 | TRBV19 | NA | CASTPGGEAFF | TGTGCCAGTACCCCGGGAGGGGAGGCTTTCTTT
NA | TRBJ2-3 | TRBV21-1 | NA | CASGPGTGSTDTQYF | TGTGCCAGCGGCCCCGGGACAGGCAGCACAGATACGCAGTATTTT
TRBD1 | TRBJ2-7 | TRBV4-3 | NA | CASSQARQGSYEQYF | TGCGCCAGCAGCCAAGCCCGACAGGGATCCTACGAGCAGTACTTC
NA | TRBJ1-3 | TRBV18 | few | CATERTQAAGNTIYF | TGTGCCACCGAGCGGACCCAAGCCGCCGGAAACACCATATATTTT
TRBD1 | TRBJ1-4 | TRBV10-2 | NA | CASRGTAATNEKLFF | TGCGCCAGCAGAGGGACAGCAGCAACTAATGAAAAACTGTTTTTT
TRBD2 | TRBJ2-7 | TRBV11-3 | few | CASSPPGLAGVNEQYF | TGTGCCAGCAGCCCGCCGGGACTAGCGGGAGTCAACGAGCAGTACTTC
TRBD1 | TRBJ1-1 | TRBV12-5 | NA | CASARDRGLEAFF | TGTGCTAGTGCCCGGGACAGGGGATTAGAAGCTTTCTTT
TRBD2 | TRBJ2-1 | TRBV6-5 | once | CASSLIAGAYNEQFF | TGTGCCAGCAGTCTCATAGCGGGAGCCTACAATGAGCAGTTCTTC
NA | TRBJ1-1 | TRBV7-2 | NA | CASSLTLSTEAFF | TGTGCCAGCAGCTTAACCCTGAGCACTGAAGCTTTCTTT
NA | TRBJ1-6 | TRBV28 | NA | CASRGRNSGEGSNSPLHF | TGTGCCAGCAGGGGGAGGAATTCGGGAGAGGGAAGTAATTCACCCCTCCACTTT
TRBD1 | TRBJ1-1 | TRBV18 | NA | CASSPPGQGPNTEAFF | TGTGCCAGCTCACCACCGGGACAGGGACCGAACACTGAAGCTTTCTTT
NA | TRBJ2-1 | TRBV2 | NA | CASSFSRGSSYNEQFF | TGTGCCAGCAGTTTTAGTCGGGGGAGCTCCTACAATGAGCAGTTCTTC
TRBD1 | TRBJ1-6 | TRBV9 | NA | CASSARTGKDSPLHF | TGTGCCAGCAGCGCGAGGACAGGGAAGGATTCACCCCTCCACTTT
TRBD2 | TRBJ2-1 | TRBV6-2/TRBV6-3 | NA | CASSSLGLAGDEQFF | TGTGCCAGCAGTTCCCTTGGACTAGCGGGAGATGAGCAGTTCTTC
TRBD1 | TRBJ1-5 | TRBV19 | NA | CASSTTGGRQPQHF | TGTGCCAGTAGTACTACAGGGGGCCGGCAGCCCCAGCATTTT
NA | TRBJ1-2 | TRBV14 | NA | CASSQVAGIANYGYTF | TGTGCCAGCAGCCAAGTAGCGGGCATCGCTAACTATGGCTACACCTTC
TRBD2 | TRBJ2-2 | TRBV11-3 | once | CASSPLAANTGELFF | TGTGCCAGCAGCCCACTAGCGGCGAACACCGGGGAGCTGTTTTTT